The present entry profiles one T cell receptor (beta chain) with its context. No antigen is known for it. This record comes from a study of OX40 agonist ivuxolimab in advanced cancers. Study results and caveats: Average numbers of expanded clones were greater in CD8+ T cells than in CD4+. The CD4+ and CD8+ T cells in the blood had expanded clonally by week 6 at 0.1 to 3.0 mg/kg.

The trim removed 0 bases at V and 5 bases at J, leaving 3 bases unmatched. The germline V gene encodes CDR1 LGHNA and CDR2 YNFKEQ. The CDR3 contains 15 residues. The repertoire was sequenced with immunoSEQ multiplex PCR; TCRdb's copy has only in-frame clones and lacks some. The table has roughly 59,000 clones, around 80% seen once. The origin of this receptor is an adult with an advanced solid tumor such as melanoma, head and neck, liver or kidney cancer. The source was CD4+ or CD8+ T cells sorted from blood, collected in a trial of the OX40 agonist ivuxolimab. This chain links TRBV4-2 with TRBJ2-3; 9 bases agree with TRBD2. The CDR3, as DNA: TGTGCCAGCAGCCAAGAAGGCGGGGGGGGAGATACGCAGTATTTT. It encodes CASSQEGGGGDTQYF.